The 21 T cell receptor beta chains in this list originate from one sample, sequenced in a study of cytotoxic CD8 clonotypes in ibrutinib-treated CLL. Data came from immunoSEQ multiplex PCR; TCRdb stores just in-frame clones and leaves some out. The sample contains 45,000 to 70,000 clones, roughly 50% of which appear only once. The sample was PBMCs, taken after 24 months of ibrutinib treatment. The origin of the receptors is a human donor with chronic lymphocytic leukemia.

In DNA form, the CDR3 reads TGTGCCAGCAGTGTTGACAGGGACTATGGCTACACCTTC. The encoded protein is CASSVDRDYGYTF. The rearrangement uses TRBV6-1 and TRBJ1-2; 7 bases align to TRBD1. The CDR3 covers 13 residues. Germline V lookup: CDR1 MNHNS, CDR2 SASEGT. V lost 4 bases, J lost 3 bases, and 2 bases stayed unmatched.

This chain joins TRBV6-5 and TRBJ2-7, with D perhaps matching TRBD1 (6 bases). This CDR3 has 11 amino acids. Germline V lookup: CDR1 MNHEY, CDR2 SVGAGI. V lost 5 bases and J lost 7, with 9 bases in between. CDR3 bases: TGTGCCAGCAGTGCTACAGGGGAGCAGTACTTC. It yields the protein CASSATGEQYF.

The sample holds a few counts of this clone. The chain carries TRBV5-1 and TRBJ2-1, with D possibly being TRBD1 (5 bases). Trimming removed 6 bases from V and 5 bases from J, with 15 bases in between. Germline CDR1 SGHRS, CDR2 YFSETQ. The CDR3 extends over 14 amino acids. The CDR3 nucleotides are TGCGCCAGCACTATTATCACAGGCAACAATGAGCAGTTCTTC. Protein sequence: CASTIITGNNEQFF.

This sequence joins TRBV7-2 and TRBJ2-1; TRBD2 might be the D (5 bases). The CDR3 consists of 11 residues. CDR1 is SGHTA, CDR2 FQGNSA, per germline. V lost 5 bases and J 15 bases, leaving 14 bases between the germline ends. Here the CDR3 reads CASSQRGSWFF. CDR3 nucleotides: TGTGCCAGCAGCCAACGGGGTTCATGGTTCTTC.

This clone was counted at least ten times. J is TRBJ1-3 and V is TRBV19; no definite D call. V lost 7 bases, J lost 7 bases, and 17 bases lay in between. The CDR3 sequence is 14 residues long. The germline V gene encodes CDR1 LNHDA and CDR2 SQIVND (reference sequence). The CDR3 region is CASKEAQSRNTIYF. CDR3 bases: TGTGCCAGTAAAGAGGCCCAATCTCGGAACACCATATATTTT. The entire variable domain, with the rest obtained from reference TRBV19 and TRBJ1-3, is as follows: DGGITQSPKYLFRKEGQNVTLSCEQNLNHDAMYWYRQDPGQGLRLIYYSQIVNDFQKGDIAEGYSVSREKKESFPLTVTSAQKNPTAFYLCASKEAQSRNTIYFGEGSWLTVV.

This clone has just a few counts. The chain recombines TRBV29-1 with TRBJ2-5, with a tentative D call TRBD1 (5 bases). The CDR3 runs 13 residues. The V and J ends lost 4 bases and 4 bases respectively, with 13 bases between them. The V gene's germline CDR1 is SQVTM and CDR2 ANQGSEA. Here the CDR3 DNA reads TGCAGCGTTGCGGACACCCCTACAGAGACCCAGTACTTC. Encoded protein: CSVADTPTETQYF.

By share of the sample, this clone is medium-sized (0.01 to 0.1%). The chain uses TRBV30 and TRBJ2-7; 8 bases agree with TRBD2. V was pared by 2 bases and J by 7 bases, with 1 base of the junction left unmatched. From germline, CDR1 is GTSNPN and CDR2 SVGIG (reference sequence). The CDR3 is 11 residues long. In DNA form, the CDR3 reads TGTGCCTGGAGTCGGGAGGGAGAGCAGTACTTC. Translation: CAWSREGEQYF.

For the CDR3, the DNA is TGTGCCAGTAGGGACAGGGGATTTGCAGATACGCAGTATTTT. Translation gives CASRDRGFADTQYF. This rearrangement joins TRBV19 to TRBJ2-3, with TRBD1 matching 9 bases. CDR3 length: 14 residues. The germline CDR1 and CDR2 sequences are LNHDA and SQIVND (reference sequence). J lost 4 bases, V lost 6 bases, and 5 bases had no gene match.

The chain joins TRBV28 to TRBJ1-4, with no clear D. This CDR3 comprises 12 residues. The V gene lost 10 bases and the J gene lost 2 bases, with 8 bases spanning the gap. The germline V gene has CDR1 MDHEN and CDR2 SYDVKM. The CDR3 sequence is CATKYTNEKLFF. The CDR3 nucleotides are TGTGCCACCAAATACACTAATGAAAAACTGTTTTTT.

This clone was recorded at least ten times. V and J are TRBV14 and TRBJ1-4; a possible D gene is TRBD1 (6 bases). The CDR3 is 15 amino acids. Germline loops: CDR1 SGHDN, CDR2 FVKESK. The ends were cut back, 1 base at V and 8 bases at J, with 14 bases in the middle. The CDR3 region has the DNA TGTGCCAGCAGCCAAGGGGCAGGGGCGAGGGAAAAACTGTTTTTT. As protein: CASSQGAGAREKLFF.

There are a few counts of this clone. The gene calls are TRBV5-6 and TRBJ2-7; 7 positions match TRBD1. From germline, CDR1 is SGHDT and CDR2 YYEEEE. V lost 0 bases and J lost 0; bases outside the gene matches: 6. The CDR3 contains 16 residues. The CDR3 here is CASSLEGQYSSYEQYF. The CDR3 nucleotides read TGTGCCAGCAGCTTGGAGGGACAGTACAGCTCCTACGAGCAGTACTTC.

J is TRBJ1-1 and V is TRBV5-6, with D unresolved. The CDR3 is 16 amino acids. V lost 2 bases to trimming and J lost 1 base, with 15 bases between them. Germline-derived CDR1 and CDR2 are SGHDT and YYEEEE. The CDR3 protein is CASSFEGRPGNTEAFF. For the CDR3, the DNA is TGTGCCAGCAGCTTTGAAGGCAGGCCGGGGAACACTGAAGCTTTCTTT.

The chain has TRBV11-3 and TRBJ2-7; no clear D gene. In germline, CDR1 is SGHNT, CDR2 YENEEA. There are 11 residues in the CDR3. Between the trimmed V and J ends, which lost 5 bases and 7 bases, there was a span of 9 bases. The CDR3 is CASSMGFEQYV. The CDR3 region has the DNA TGTGCCAGCAGCATGGGGTTTGAGCAGTACGTC.

This clone occurred once. The rearrangement links TRBV5-1 to TRBJ2-1, with D unresolved. The germline V and J ends were trimmed by 4 bases and 11 bases, with 22 bases remaining between them. Germline CDR1 and CDR2: SGHRS and YFSETQ. The CDR3 is 15 residues long. As DNA, the CDR3 is TGCGCCAGCAGCCCTACCCTTTCCGACGCTCGGAAGCAGTTCTTC. Encoded protein: CASSPTLSDARKQFF.

This chain connects TRBV15 to TRBJ1-2, with a tentative D call TRBD1 (6 bases). The CDR3 totals 16 residues. Deletions cut 3 bases from V and 4 bases from J, with 18 bases between. Germline loops: CDR1 LNHNV, CDR2 YYDKDF (reference sequence). CDR3: CATSRGFGQQRYGYTF. CDR3 sequence (DNA): TGTGCCACCAGCAGGGGATTCGGACAGCAACGCTATGGCTACACCTTC.

The rearrangement joins TRBV27 to TRBJ2-3, with 11 bases aligning to TRBD2. V was clipped by 2 bases and J by 2 bases; unmatched bases: 6. Germline CDR1 is MNHEY and CDR2 is SMNVEV (reference sequence). This CDR3 spans 17 amino acids. As DNA, the CDR3 is TGTGCCAGCAGTTTAGATGCTAGCGGGGGGCTCACAGATACGCAGTATTTT. This encodes CASSLDASGGLTDTQYF.

This clone was counted a few times. The V gene is TRBV6-5, the J gene TRBJ2-2; a weak D match, TRBD2 (6 bases). CDR1 MNHEY and CDR2 SVGAGI come from the germline V gene. With 2 bases removed from V and 2 bases from J, the gap between germline ends came to 12 bases. The CDR3 loop spans 16 amino acids. Written as DNA, the CDR3 is TGTGCCAGCAGTTACCCCGGGGGAGGCAACACCGGGGAGCTGTTTTTT. This sequence encodes CASSYPGGGNTGELFF.

This rearrangement joins TRBV19 to TRBJ1-2, with D possibly being TRBD1 (5 bases). Germline V gives CDR1 LNHDA, CDR2 SQIVND (reference sequence). Between the trimmed V and J ends, which lost 7 bases and 0 bases, there was a span of 18 bases. CDR3 length: 16 residues. CDR3 sequence reads: CASTDQAGRTNYGYTF. Here the CDR3 DNA reads TGTGCCAGTACCGACCAGGCAGGGCGGACTAACTATGGCTACACCTTC.

This clone has just a few counts. The CDR3 DNA follows: TGTGCCAGCAATCACTATAATTCACCCCTCCACTTT. Amino acid sequence: CASNHYNSPLHF. V and J are TRBV2 and TRBJ1-6; D uncertain. Germline loops: CDR1 SNHLY, CDR2 FYNNEI. Deletions cut 7 bases from V and 3 bases from J, with 4 bases between. This CDR3 is built from 12 residues.

This clone was seen a handful of times. The gene calls are TRBV10-3 and TRBJ2-7, with D hard to call. The length of the CDR3 is 12 residues. V dropped 4 bases and J dropped 5 bases, with 9 bases sitting between them. Germline CDR1 ENHRY, CDR2 SYGVKD. The CDR3 sequence: CAISVDGDEQYV. CDR3 coding DNA: TGTGCCATCAGTGTGGATGGTGACGAGCAGTACGTC.

The genes are TRBV27 and TRBJ1-2; no clear D gene. With 2 bases removed from V and 8 bases from J, the gap between germline ends came to 12 bases. CDR3 length: 13 amino acids. Germline V gives CDR1 MNHEY, CDR2 SMNVEV (reference sequence). The CDR3 is CASSLPSGFGYTF. The DNA of the CDR3 is TGTGCCAGCAGTTTACCCTCTGGGTTCGGCTACACCTTC.